These T cell receptor beta chains were read from a single sample in a study. TCRdb used MiXCR to reprocess the 5' RACE reads, holding one entry per CDR3 protein. The sample shows 11,000 or so distinct CDR3 sequences, roughly 29% of them seen only once. Sequenced material: Tregs sorted from a lymph node. Receptors originate from a female donor with breast cancer. CDR3s include the opening cysteine and the closing phenylalanine or tryptophan. Each record gives: D gene, V gene, clone size, J gene, CDR3 DNA, CDR3 protein. The D gene is left open where the match is weak. Some rows have no size entry. The others give once, few or many, or a class for an expanded clone.

TRBD1,TRBV6-1,many,TRBJ2-4,TGTGCCAGCACCCGGGGCTACAGGGGGCCGTCCAAAAACATTCAGTACTTC,CASTRGYRGPSKNIQYF
TRBD2,TRBV19,.,TRBJ2-3,TGTGCCAGTAGCCTACCCACGGCTAGCGGGGGCACAGATACGCAGTATTTT,CASSLPTASGGTDTQYF
TRBD1,TRBV7-9,many,TRBJ1-1,TGTGCCAGCAGCTTATTTGACAGGGAAGGTTTCTTT,CASSLFDREGFF
.,TRBV5-1,many,TRBJ2-1,TGCGCCAGCAGCTTTGCGAGCTCCTACAATGAGCAGTTCTTC,CASSFASSYNEQFF
TRBD1,TRBV10-3,many,TRBJ2-5,TGTGCCATCAGTGAGGGGACAGGGGGACAAGAGACCCAGTACTTC,CAISEGTGGQETQYF
.,TRBV7-3,many,TRBJ2-1,TGTGCCAGCAGCTTAACTTATCGGGACATCCCAAATGAGCAGTTCTTC,CASSLTYRDIPNEQFF
.,TRBV7-3,medium-sized,TRBJ2-2,TGTGCCAGCAGCTTAAATGTGGTTACAACTATGAACACCGGGGAGCTGTTTTTT,CASSLNVVTTMNTGELFF
.,TRBV19,.,TRBJ2-7,TGTGCCAGTAGCACCAGGCCTTACGAGCAGTACTTC,CASSTRPYEQYF
.,TRBV9,medium-sized,TRBJ2-5,TGTGCCAGCAGCGTAGGGCTCGGGGTATCGCAAGAGACCCAGTACTTC,CASSVGLGVSQETQYF
.,TRBV4-1,medium-sized,TRBJ2-1,TGCGCCAGCAGCCACCTAACCAATGAGCAGTTCTTC,CASSHLTNEQFF